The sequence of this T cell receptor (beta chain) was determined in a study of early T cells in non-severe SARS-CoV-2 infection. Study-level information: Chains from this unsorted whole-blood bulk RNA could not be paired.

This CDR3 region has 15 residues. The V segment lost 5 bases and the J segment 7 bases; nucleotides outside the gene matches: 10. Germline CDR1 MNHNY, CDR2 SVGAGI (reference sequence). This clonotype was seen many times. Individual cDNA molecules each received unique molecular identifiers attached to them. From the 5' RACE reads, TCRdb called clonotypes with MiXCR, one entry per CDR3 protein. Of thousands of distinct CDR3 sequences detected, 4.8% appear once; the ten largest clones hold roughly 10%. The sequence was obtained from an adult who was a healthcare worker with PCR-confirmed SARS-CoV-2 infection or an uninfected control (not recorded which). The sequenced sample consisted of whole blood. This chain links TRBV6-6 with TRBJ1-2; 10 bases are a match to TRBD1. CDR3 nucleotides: TGTGCCAGCAGTATGAGAGGGGACAGGGGTCTTGGCTACACCTTC. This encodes CASSMRGDRGLGYTF.